One and the same sample provided the 20 T cell receptor beta chains below, sequenced in a study of T cell responses to AZD1222 COVID-19 vaccine. Generated by immunoSEQ multiplex PCR, the TCRdb table keeps only in-frame clones and is missing some. The sample records some 170,000 clones, roughly nine tenths being singletons. The sample consisted of peripheral blood, taken 28 days after the second AZD1222 dose. The receptor source for this set is an adult who received the AZD1222 COVID-19 vaccine.

The chain combines TRBV11-3 with TRBJ2-5; 8 bases fit TRBD1. CDR1 is SGHNT, CDR2 YENEEA, per germline. The trim removed 5 bases at V and 6 bases at J, leaving 14 bases unmatched. CDR3 size: 16 residues. The CDR3 DNA reads as TGTGCCAGCAGCCCCTCGGGACAGGTCTTGTCTCAGACCCAGTACTTC. Its translation: CASSPSGQVLSQTQYF.

The chain recombines TRBV27 with TRBJ2-2; the D gene is possibly TRBD1 (6 bases). Germline V gene sequence: CDR1 MNHEY, CDR2 SMNVEV (reference sequence). V was clipped by 5 bases and J by 4 bases, with 11 bases between them. The CDR3 covers 14 residues. The DNA of the CDR3 is TGTGCCAGCAGTCCCGGACAGCTCACCGGGGAGCTGTTTTTT. Its protein product is CASSPGQLTGELFF.

On this clone itself: Other DNA sequences within the sample encode an identical CDR3. The chain couples TRBV29-1 to TRBJ1-1; D is uncertain. Trimming took 4 bases from V and 1 from J, leaving 4 bases between them. This CDR3 comprises 11 residues. In germline, CDR1 is SQVTM, CDR2 ANQGSEA. DNA for the CDR3: TGCAGCGTTGTAGGGAACACTGAAGCTTTCTTT. Translated, it gives CSVVGNTEAFF.

The chain joins TRBV11-2 to TRBJ2-7; perhaps TRBD2 as D (6 bases). The germline CDR1 and CDR2 sequences are SGHAT and FQNNGV. This CDR3 spans 15 amino acids. Trimming shortened V by 6 bases and J by 5 bases, and 20 bases separated the two germline ends. This CDR3 reads CASRPWGDARDEQYF. DNA for the CDR3: TGTGCCAGCAGACCCTGGGGGGACGCCAGAGACGAGCAGTACTTC.

V usage is TRBV7-9 and J usage is TRBJ2-7, with D unresolved. CDR3 length: 14 amino acids. In germline, CDR1 is SEHNR, CDR2 FQNEAQ (reference sequence). Between the trimmed V and J ends, which lost 5 bases and 7 bases, there was a span of 18 bases. This CDR3 reads CASSPPVSTREQYF. In DNA, the CDR3 is TGTGCCAGCAGCCCTCCCGTATCGACGAGAGAGCAGTACTTC. The full variable domain, with the rest looked up from reference TRBV7-9 and TRBJ2-7, is DTGVSQNPRHKITKRGQNVTFRCDPISEHNRLYWYRQTLGQGPEFLTYFQNEAQLEKSRLLSDRFSAERPKGSFSTLEIQRTEQGDSAMYLCASSPPVSTREQYFGPGTRLTVT.

This sequence joins TRBV10-3 and TRBJ2-7; D is uncertain. Germline V gene data show CDR1 as ENHRY and CDR2 as SYGVKD. This CDR3 spans 14 amino acids. Trimming left V 3 bases short and J 2 bases short, with 11 bases between. CDR3 sequence: CAISEPGTTYEQYF. CDR3 coding DNA: TGTGCCATCAGTGAACCCGGTACGACCTACGAGCAGTACTTC.

The rearrangement links TRBV19 to TRBJ1-1, with unresolved D. The CDR3 runs 12 residues. Germline-derived CDR1 and CDR2 are LNHDA and SQIVND (reference sequence). V lost 2 bases and J lost 7, with 8 bases in between. Here the CDR3 DNA reads TGTGCCAGTAGTATAACCTGGAGTGAAGCTTTCTTT. It specifies CASSITWSEAFF.

This clone was seen only once. The chain carries TRBV11-2 and TRBJ2-5; D is ambiguous. The CDR3 has 16 residues. Per the germline V gene, CDR1 is SGHAT and CDR2 is FQNNGV. V lost 0 bases and J lost 1, with 12 bases in between. The chain's CDR3 is CASSLDRRSIQETQYF. DNA for the CDR3: TGTGCCAGCAGCTTAGATCGGCGGTCTATCCAAGAGACCCAGTACTTC.

The chain combines TRBV6-5 with TRBJ1-5; TRBD1 aligns across 8 bases. CDR3 length: 15 residues. V shed 2 bases and J 4 bases; nucleotides not matched to a gene: 4. Germline CDR1 reads MNHEY; CDR2 reads SVGAGI. The CDR3 DNA is TGTGCCAGCAGTTACGGGACAGGCGGTAATCAGCCCCAGCATTTT. Translation: CASSYGTGGNQPQHF.

The chain employs TRBV3-1 (or the pseudogene TRBV3-2) and TRBJ2-7, with D hard to call. Trimming took off 3 bases at V and 5 bases at J, with 14 bases between the two ends. Germline values: CDR1 LGHDT, CDR2 YNNKEL (reference sequence). This CDR3 is built from 14 residues. The CDR3 sequence is CASSHLTNTNEQYF. The CDR3 nucleotides are TGTGCCAGCAGCCACCTAACAAACACGAACGAGCAGTACTTC.

V gene TRBV4-1 combines with J gene TRBJ2-3; D tentatively fits TRBD1 or TRBD2 (5 bases each). Trimming removed 4 bases from V and 1 base from J, with 15 bases in between. This CDR3 contains 16 residues. CDR1 and CDR2 from the germline V gene are MGHRA and YSYEKL. The DNA of the CDR3 is TGCGCCAGCAGCCCCGGGGCACGGGGCGGCACAGATACGCAGTATTTT. It codes for CASSPGARGGTDTQYF.

V and J are TRBV30 and TRBJ2-5; tentative D call: TRBD1 (6 bases). Deletions cut 2 bases from V and 5 bases from J, with 15 bases between. The germline V gene encodes CDR1 GTSNPN and CDR2 SVGIG (reference sequence). The CDR3 contains 14 residues. CDR3 nucleotide sequence: TGTGCCTGGAGTAACTGGGGGCAGAGGGAGACCCAGTACTTC. Protein product: CAWSNWGQRETQYF. The whole variable domain, remainder taken from reference TRBV30 and TRBJ2-5, is SQTIHQWPATLVQPVGSPLSLECTVEGTSNPNLYWYRQAAGRGLQLLFYSVGIGQISSEVPQNLSASRPQDRQFILSSKKLLLSDSGFYLCAWSNWGQRETQYFGPGTRLLVL.

The rearrangement joins TRBV27 to TRBJ2-1; a weak D match, TRBD2 (6 bases). This CDR3 region has 17 residues. V was cut by 5 bases and J by 8 bases, with 25 bases left in between. CDR1 is MNHEY, CDR2 SMNVEV, per germline (reference sequence). CDR3 DNA: TGTGCCAGCAGTGGTGGGCTAGCGTCGAAGAATCTAGATGAGCAGTTCTTC. Translating it yields CASSGGLASKNLDEQFF.

The chain uses TRBV24-1 and TRBJ2-2, with TRBD1 matching 11 bases. CDR1 is KGHDR, CDR2 SFDVKD, per germline. The CDR3 has 21 residues. The junction had 15 bases not matched to a gene; V was cut back by 4 bases and J by 0 bases. CDR3 coding DNA: TGTGCCACCAGTGACCGAACCGCTGGACAGGGGGCTTACGCGAACACCGGGGAGCTGTTTTTT. This sequence encodes CATSDRTAGQGAYANTGELFF.

V and J are TRBV5-5 and TRBJ2-3; possibly TRBD1 for D (5 bases). The CDR3 contains 14 residues. Per the germline V gene, CDR1 is SGHKS and CDR2 is YYEKEE (reference sequence). The germline V and J ends were trimmed by 4 bases and 1 base, with 10 bases remaining between them. CDR3 region: CASSDRRGTDTQYF. CDR3 DNA sequence: TGTGCCAGCAGCGACAGAAGGGGCACAGATACGCAGTATTTT.

Only one count was recorded for this clone. The rearrangement links TRBV6-2 or TRBV6-3 to TRBJ1-5, with 10 bases that match TRBD1. Germline-derived CDR1 and CDR2 are MNHEY and SVGEGT. With V trimmed by 6 bases and J by 9 bases, 11 bases remained unmatched. This CDR3 has 15 amino acids. The CDR3 DNA sequence: TGTGCCAGCAGCCGGACGGGACAGGGGATGGGGCCCCAGCATTTT. This codes for CASSRTGQGMGPQHF.

The chain couples TRBV19 to TRBJ2-2; 8 positions match TRBD1. The germline V gene has CDR1 LNHDA and CDR2 SQIVND (reference sequence). V lost 3 bases, J lost 7 bases, and 10 bases stayed unmatched. The length of the CDR3 is 16 residues. In nucleotides, the CDR3 is TGTGCCAGTAGTATGGCCCGCAGGGGGCATGGCGGGGAGCTGTTTTTT. This gives the protein CASSMARRGHGGELFF.

V gene TRBV19 combines with J gene TRBJ2-2, with TRBD1 matching 7 bases. This CDR3 has 15 residues. Germline-derived CDR1 and CDR2 are LNHDA and SQIVND (reference sequence). Unmatched junction bases numbered 8, after V lost 10 bases and J lost 0 bases. CDR3 sequence: CATIGQATNTGELFF. CDR3 coding DNA: TGTGCCACCATAGGACAGGCGACGAACACCGGGGAGCTGTTTTTT.

The chain employs TRBV7-3 and TRBJ2-1; TRBD1 matches 9 bases. With 5 bases clipped from V and 7 bases from J, the junction kept 9 bases outside the gene matches. The CDR3 runs to 15 residues. The germline V gene has CDR1 SGHTA and CDR2 FQGTGA. CDR3 amino acids: CASSLPGQGQNEQFF. CDR3 sequence (DNA): TGTGCCAGCAGCCTACCGGGACAGGGCCAGAATGAGCAGTTCTTC. The whole variable domain, filled in from reference TRBV7-3 and TRBJ2-1, reads GAGVSQTPSNKVTEKGKYVELRCDPISGHTALYWYRQSLGQGPEFLIYFQGTGAADDSGLPNDRFFAVRPEGSVSTLKIQRTERGDSAVYLCASSLPGQGQNEQFFGPGTRLTVL.

The chain carries TRBV20-1 and TRBJ2-1; no clear D gene. CDR1 is DFQATT and CDR2 is SNEGSKA in the germline V gene (reference sequence). The CDR3 consists of 10 residues. V was clipped by 5 bases and J by 6 bases, with 5 bases between them. CDR3 amino acids: CSAAGNEQFF. CDR3 sequence (DNA): TGCAGTGCTGCTGGCAATGAGCAGTTCTTC.